This T cell receptor (beta chain) is from a study of blood T cell repertoires in COVID-19. Across the whole study: COVID-19 samples from acute and convalescent phases originated in the United States, Italy and Spain. PBMCs, B-cell-depleted T cells, or T cells were the source of the cDNA or gDNA that made up the material.

The Seattle patients, enrolled during active infection, were followed longitudinally. Original processing notes: Researchers report that nucleated cell counts were estimated from reference gene primer amplification. This table comes from immunoSEQ multiplex PCR, and its TCRdb copy is limited to in-frame clones, with some not included. V, J and clone size derive from that table, while D and trimming were established from the DNA sequence. Counted here are about 360,000 clones, around 88% occurring once; the ten biggest clones make up under 8.5%. Germline assignment: CDR1 SGHTA and CDR2 FQGTGA. This CDR3 has 15 residues. Unmatched junction bases numbered 0, after V lost 2 bases and J lost 0 bases.

This TCR derives from a woman aged 55 to 70 with COVID-19, enrolled during active disease. Source material: peripheral blood. The chain recombines TRBV7-3 with TRBJ2-3; TRBD1 matches 9 bases. The CDR3 region has the DNA TGTGCCAGCAGCTTAGGGACAGGGAGCACAGATACGCAGTATTTT. This encodes CASSLGTGSTDTQYF. Filled out from reference TRBV7-3 and TRBJ2-3, the complete variable domain reads GAGVSQTPSNKVTEKGKYVELRCDPISGHTALYWYRQSLGQGPEFLIYFQGTGAADDSGLPNDRFFAVRPEGSVSTLKIQRTERGDSAVYLCASSLGTGSTDTQYFGPGTRLTVL.